Presented here are 9 T cell receptor beta chains from one specimen sequenced in a study of glioma-infiltrating T cells after dendritic cell vaccination. Time point of the sample: after dendritic cell vaccination, including at tumor progression/relapse. The repertoire was sequenced with immunoSEQ multiplex PCR; TCRdb's copy has only in-frame clones and lacks some. The sample has 85,000 to 100,000 clones, more than 70% seen once; the top ten hold approximately 5.5%. The sample was blood, taken after dendritic cell vaccination. The receptor source for this set is a human donor with glioblastoma.

V usage is TRBV5-4 and J usage is TRBJ1-2, with unresolved D. Germline CDR1 reads SGHNT; CDR2 reads YYREEE (reference sequence). The CDR3 contains 14 residues. V was cut by 5 bases and J by 0 bases, with 11 bases left in between. CDR3 DNA sequence: TGTGCCAGCAGACGATCCCGAGCTAACTATGGCTACACCTTC. Its translation is CASRRSRANYGYTF.

The V call is TRBV5-1, the J call TRBJ1-1; D possibly corresponds to TRBD1 (5 bases). The CDR3 has 14 residues. Germline CDR1 and CDR2: SGHRS and YFSETQ. V lost 4 bases and J 1 base, leaving 11 bases between the germline ends. The CDR3 DNA reads TGCGCCAGCAGCCGGGGGGGTGAGAACACTGAAGCTTTCTTT. This encodes CASSRGGENTEAFF.

Only a few counts were recorded for this clone. The V and J genes are TRBV4-1 and TRBJ2-7; D perhaps matches TRBD2 (7 bases). Trimming removed 4 bases from V and 2 bases from J, with 15 bases in between. The CDR3 is 15 amino acids. Germline CDR1 MGHRA, CDR2 YSYEKL. CDR3 loop: CASSLVGGGTYEQYF. The CDR3 nucleotides read TGCGCCAGCAGCCTTGTGGGAGGGGGAACCTACGAGCAGTACTTC.

V and J are TRBV28 and TRBJ2-7, with 11 bases identical to TRBD2. J gave up 3 bases and V 5 bases, and 9 bases lay outside the gene matches. Germline V gene lookup returns CDR1 MDHEN and CDR2 SYDVKM. This CDR3 is built from 16 residues. Written as DNA, the CDR3 is TGTGCCAGCAGTATAGTCACTAGCGGGAGTTTCTACGAGCAGTACTTC. Amino acids: CASSIVTSGSFYEQYF.

The sample holds a few counts of this clone. This chain joins TRBV27 and TRBJ2-1, with 9 nucleotides matching TRBD1. The CDR3 spans 15 residues. J gave up 12 bases and V 0 bases, and 9 bases lay outside the gene matches. From germline, CDR1 is MNHEY and CDR2 SMNVEV (reference sequence). The CDR3 DNA follows: TGTGCCAGCAGTTTATCCCCTGGACAGGGGAGGACGCAGTTCTTC. Protein product: CASSLSPGQGRTQFF.

This chain links TRBV6-1 with TRBJ1-2; maybe TRBD1 (6 bases). The germline V and J ends were trimmed by 7 bases and 6 bases, with 18 bases remaining between them. The CDR3 consists of 14 residues. Germline assignment: CDR1 MNHNS and CDR2 SASEGT. Here the CDR3 reads CASTTRGRGNGYTF. CDR3 nucleotides: TGTGCCAGCACCACCCGGGGTAGGGGGAATGGCTACACCTTC.

The gene calls are TRBV27 and TRBJ2-1; D is possibly TRBD2 (6 bases). The germline CDR1 and CDR2 sequences are MNHEY and SMNVEV (reference sequence). There are 17 residues in the CDR3. Trimming removed 5 bases at V and 3 bases at J, with 20 bases between. This chain's CDR3 is CASSPGAGRLIYNEQFF. CDR3 DNA sequence: TGTGCCAGCAGTCCGGGTGCGGGACGCCTAATCTACAATGAGCAGTTCTTC.

The CDR3 DNA follows: TGTGCCAGCAGCCCTGGACAGGGCACATATGGCTACACCTTC. Translated, it gives CASSPGQGTYGYTF. The V and J genes are TRBV9 and TRBJ1-2; 8 bases line up with TRBD1. Germline-derived CDR1 and CDR2 are SGDLS and YYNGEE. This CDR3 region has 14 residues. With 4 bases clipped from V and 5 bases from J, the junction kept 7 bases outside the gene matches.

This chain uses TRBV6-1 with TRBJ2-1, with D possibly being TRBD2 (6 bases). The V end was cut by 11 bases, the J end by 0 bases, with 17 bases between. The CDR3 contains 15 residues. The germline CDR1 and CDR2 sequences are MNHNS and SASEGT. The CDR3 sequence: CAVPMGGASYNEQFF. CDR3 in DNA: TGTGCCGTACCGATGGGGGGTGCCTCCTACAATGAGCAGTTCTTC.